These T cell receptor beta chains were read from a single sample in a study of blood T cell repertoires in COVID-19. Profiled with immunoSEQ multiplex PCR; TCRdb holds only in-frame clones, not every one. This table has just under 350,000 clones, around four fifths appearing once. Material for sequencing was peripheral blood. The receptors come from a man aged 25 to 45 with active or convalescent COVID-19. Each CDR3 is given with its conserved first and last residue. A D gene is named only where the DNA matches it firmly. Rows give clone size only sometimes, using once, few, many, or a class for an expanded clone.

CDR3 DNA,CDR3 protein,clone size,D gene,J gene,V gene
TGTGCCAGCAGGCGGGACTTTCAAGAGACCCAGTACTTC,CASRRDFQETQYF,many,NA,TRBJ2-5,TRBV5-4
TGTGCCAGCCGTGGGCTAGCGGGAAAACCTTCCTACAATGAGCAGTTCTTC,CASRGLAGKPSYNEQFF,NA,TRBD2,TRBJ2-1,TRBV27
TGTGCCAGTAGTATCCGACTGACGAACACTGAAGCTTTCTTT,CASSIRLTNTEAFF,NA,NA,TRBJ1-1,TRBV19
TGTGCCAGCAGCTTGGCAGGGGGTCTCCGAAACACCATATATTTT,CASSLAGGLRNTIYF,few,TRBD1,TRBJ1-3,TRBV7-2
TGTGCCAGCAGCACGTCACACGGGGGGGGGCTAGTTTCACCCCTCCACTTT,CASSTSHGGGLVSPLHF,NA,NA,TRBJ1-6,TRBV7-2
TGTGCCAGCAGCAGAGTTTCGGACAGGCCCTATGGCTACACCTTC,CASSRVSDRPYGYTF,NA,TRBD1,TRBJ1-2,TRBV5-5
TGTGCCAGCAGTTGGGGCACTGGCTACACCTTC,CASSWGTGYTF,NA,NA,TRBJ1-2,TRBV27
TGTGCTAGTGCCCCTCCTCTACGCACCGGGGAGCTGTTTTTT,CASAPPLRTGELFF,NA,NA,TRBJ2-2,TRBV12-5
TGCAGCGTGAGTGACAGGGACTATGGCTACACCTTC,CSVSDRDYGYTF,NA,TRBD1,TRBJ1-2,TRBV29-1
TGTGCCAGCAGCCCGACTAGGTCTAGCGGGACAAGGAGGAATGAGCAGTTCTTC,CASSPTRSSGTRRNEQFF,NA,TRBD2,TRBJ2-1,TRBV7-6
TGTGCCAGCAGCTTCTCTACCGACGAGCAGTACTTC,CASSFSTDEQYF,NA,NA,TRBJ2-7,TRBV7-9
TGTGCCAGTAGTAACCTATTAATGGGGGGAGGAGATACGCAGTATTTT,CASSNLLMGGGDTQYF,NA,NA,TRBJ2-3,TRBV19
TGTGCCAGCAGTCCCGGGACAGGGGAAGACGAGCAGTACTTC,CASSPGTGEDEQYF,NA,TRBD1,TRBJ2-7,TRBV27
TGCGCCAGCAGCTCTGACTCGTCTATCTCCTACGAGCAGTACTTC,CASSSDSSISYEQYF,once,NA,TRBJ2-7,TRBV5-1
TGTGCCAGCAGCTTGAACAGATTCAACTATGGCTACACCTTC,CASSLNRFNYGYTF,NA,NA,TRBJ1-2,TRBV5-8
TGTGCCAGCAGTACAGGGAGAACCGGGGAGCTGTTTTTT,CASSTGRTGELFF,NA,NA,TRBJ2-2,TRBV6-5
TGTGCCAGCTCACCCATACGGACACGGGAGCAGTTCTTC,CASSPIRTREQFF,NA,NA,TRBJ2-1,TRBV18
TGTGCCAGCAGTCAGGCGGGGGGGCTCTACAATGAGCAGTTCTTC,CASSQAGGLYNEQFF,NA,TRBD2,TRBJ2-1,TRBV6-6
TGTGCCACCTCGACTGAGGCTAGGCAGCCCCAGCATTTT,CATSTEARQPQHF,NA,NA,TRBJ1-5,TRBV21-1
TGTGCCACCAGTGACTGGGACAGATTCTTAGGGGCCAACGTCCTGACTTTC,CATSDWDRFLGANVLTF,NA,TRBD1,TRBJ2-6,TRBV24-1
TGTGCCAGCAGCAAACAACGGGATTCTCAGCCCCAGCATTTT,CASSKQRDSQPQHF,NA,NA,TRBJ1-5,TRBV6-5
TGTGCCATCAGCGGAACAGGGGGCGGCCTCAATGAGCAGTTCTTC,CAISGTGGGLNEQFF,NA,TRBD1,TRBJ2-1,TRBV10-3
TGTGCCAGCAGCTCGGGACTAGCGAACACCGGGGAGCTGTTTTTT,CASSSGLANTGELFF,NA,TRBD2,TRBJ2-2,TRBV13
TGTGCCAGCTCACCAGTGGCAAACTCTGGAAACACCATATATTTT,CASSPVANSGNTIYF,NA,NA,TRBJ1-3,TRBV18
TGTGCCAGCAGCTTATCTGGCAGCGGGGGGGCTGCGAGCACAGATACGCAGTATTTT,CASSLSGSGGAASTDTQYF,NA,TRBD2,TRBJ2-3,TRBV7-8
TGTGCCAGCAGTTCCAGTTACACTGAAGCTTTCTTT,CASSSSYTEAFF,NA,NA,TRBJ1-1,TRBV28
TGTGCCAGCGGTTGGAGGGATGAAAAACTGTTTTTT,CASGWRDEKLFF,NA,NA,TRBJ1-4,TRBV5-8
TGTGCCAGCAGCCCATCAGGGTCTCTAGGCACAGATACGCAGTATTTT,CASSPSGSLGTDTQYF,NA,NA,TRBJ2-3,TRBV11-2
TGTGCCATCAGTGAGTCTCTACAGGGAGATCAGCCCCAGCATTTT,CAISESLQGDQPQHF,few,NA,TRBJ1-5,TRBV10-3
TGTGCCAGCAGCCACGTGGGCAATAACTATGGCTACACCTTC,CASSHVGNNYGYTF,NA,NA,TRBJ1-2,TRBV2
TGTGCCAGCAGTGGACCCAGGGGGGAGCAGTACTTC,CASSGPRGEQYF,NA,TRBD1,TRBJ2-7,TRBV12-3/TRBV12-4
TGTGCCAGCAGCCAATTCACCTACGGTGCCTTTAAAGGCTACACCTTC,CASSQFTYGAFKGYTF,NA,NA,TRBJ1-2,TRBV3-1/TRBV3-2
TGTGCCAGCAGTACAGGGGGCAACGCCAATGAGCAGTTCTTC,CASSTGGNANEQFF,NA,TRBD1,TRBJ2-1,TRBV2
TGTGCCAGCAGTTTACCGTTAGCGGGGGGAAGATACAATGAGCAGTTCTTC,CASSLPLAGGRYNEQFF,NA,TRBD2,TRBJ2-1,TRBV27
TGTGCCAGCAGTGAATATGCGGGGAGCTCCTACGAGCAGTACTTC,CASSEYAGSSYEQYF,NA,NA,TRBJ2-7,TRBV25-1
TGTGCCAGCAGTTTATCAGCACAGGGGACCGATAATGAGCAGTTCTTC,CASSLSAQGTDNEQFF,few,TRBD1,TRBJ2-1,TRBV27